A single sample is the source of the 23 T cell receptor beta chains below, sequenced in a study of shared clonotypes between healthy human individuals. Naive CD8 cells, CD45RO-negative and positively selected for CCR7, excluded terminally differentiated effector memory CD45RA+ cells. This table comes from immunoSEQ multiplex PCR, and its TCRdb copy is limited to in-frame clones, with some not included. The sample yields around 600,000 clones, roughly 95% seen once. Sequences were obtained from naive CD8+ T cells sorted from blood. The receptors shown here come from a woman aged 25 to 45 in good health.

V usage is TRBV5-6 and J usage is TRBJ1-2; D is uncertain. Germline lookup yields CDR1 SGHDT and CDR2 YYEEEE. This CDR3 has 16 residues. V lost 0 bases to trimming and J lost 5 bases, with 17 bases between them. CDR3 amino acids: CASSLAFVFSQYGYTF. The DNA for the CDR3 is TGTGCCAGCAGCTTGGCCTTTGTATTCTCGCAGTATGGCTACACCTTC.

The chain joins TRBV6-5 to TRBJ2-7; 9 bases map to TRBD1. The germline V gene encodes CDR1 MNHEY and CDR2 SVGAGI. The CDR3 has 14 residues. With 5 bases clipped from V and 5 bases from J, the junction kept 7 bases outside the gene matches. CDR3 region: CASSNDRGVHEQYF. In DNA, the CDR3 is TGTGCCAGCAGTAACGACAGGGGGGTCCACGAGCAGTACTTC.

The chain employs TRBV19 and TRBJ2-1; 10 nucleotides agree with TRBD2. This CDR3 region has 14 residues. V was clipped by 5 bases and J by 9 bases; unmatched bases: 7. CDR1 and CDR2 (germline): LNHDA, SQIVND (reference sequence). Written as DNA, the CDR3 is TGTGCCAGTAGTCTGAGCGGGAGGGCCGGTGAGCAGTTCTTC. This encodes CASSLSGRAGEQFF.

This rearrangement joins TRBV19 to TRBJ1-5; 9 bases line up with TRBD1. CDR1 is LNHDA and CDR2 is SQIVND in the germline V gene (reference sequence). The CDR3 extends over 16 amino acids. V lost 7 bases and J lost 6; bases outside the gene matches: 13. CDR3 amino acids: CASNLGGTGGGQPQHF. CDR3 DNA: TGTGCCAGTAATCTAGGGGGAACAGGGGGCGGTCAGCCCCAGCATTTT.

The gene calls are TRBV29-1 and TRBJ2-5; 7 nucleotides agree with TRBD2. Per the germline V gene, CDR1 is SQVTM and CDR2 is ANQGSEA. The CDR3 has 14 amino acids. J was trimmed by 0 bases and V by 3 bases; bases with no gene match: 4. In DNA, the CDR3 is TGCAGCGTTGAGGGGGAGGGGAACCAAGAGACCCAGTACTTC. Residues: CSVEGEGNQETQYF. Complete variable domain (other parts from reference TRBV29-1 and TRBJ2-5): SAVISQKPSRDICQRGTSLTIQCQVDSQVTMMFWYRQQPGQSLTLIATANQGSEATYESGFVIDKFPISRPNLTFSTLTVSNMSPEDSSIYLCSVEGEGNQETQYFGPGTRLLVL.

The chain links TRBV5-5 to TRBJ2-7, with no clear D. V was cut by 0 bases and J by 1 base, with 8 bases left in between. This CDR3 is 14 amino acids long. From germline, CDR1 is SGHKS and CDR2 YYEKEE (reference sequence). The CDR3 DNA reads TGTGCCAGCAGCTTGGCTTACTCGTCCTACGAGCAGTACTTC. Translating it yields CASSLAYSSYEQYF. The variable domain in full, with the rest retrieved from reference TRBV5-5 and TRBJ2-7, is DAGVTQSPTHLIKTRGQQVTLRCSPISGHKSVSWYQQVLGQGPQFIFQYYEKEERGRGNFPDRFSARQFPNYSSELNVNALLLGDSALYLCASSLAYSSYEQYFGPGTRLTVT.

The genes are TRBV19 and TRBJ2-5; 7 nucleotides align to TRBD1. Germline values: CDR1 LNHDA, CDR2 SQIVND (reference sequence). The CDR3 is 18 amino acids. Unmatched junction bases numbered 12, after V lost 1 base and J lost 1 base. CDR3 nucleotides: TGTGCCAGTAGTATAGGTCCCTCAAAACGGGACAGCCAAGAGACCCAGTACTTC. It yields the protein CASSIGPSKRDSQETQYF.

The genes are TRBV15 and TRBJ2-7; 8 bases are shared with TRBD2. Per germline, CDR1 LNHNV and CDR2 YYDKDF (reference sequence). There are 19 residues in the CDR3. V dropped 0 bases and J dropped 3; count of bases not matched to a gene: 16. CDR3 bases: TGTGCCACCAGCAGAGATCGTATCGTTGAAGGTAGCGGGATCTACGAGCAGTACTTC. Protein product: CATSRDRIVEGSGIYEQYF.

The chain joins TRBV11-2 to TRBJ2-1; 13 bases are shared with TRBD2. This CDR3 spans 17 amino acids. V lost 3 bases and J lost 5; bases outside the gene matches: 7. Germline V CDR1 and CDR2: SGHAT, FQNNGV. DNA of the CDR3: TGTGCCAGCAGCTTTAGACTAGCGGGAGGCGAGAACAATGAGCAGTTCTTC. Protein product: CASSFRLAGGENNEQFF.

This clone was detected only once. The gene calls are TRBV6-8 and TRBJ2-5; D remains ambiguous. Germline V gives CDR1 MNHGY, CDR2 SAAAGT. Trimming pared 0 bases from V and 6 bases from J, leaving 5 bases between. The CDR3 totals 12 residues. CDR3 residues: CASSYSRKTQYF. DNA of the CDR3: TGTGCCAGCAGTTACTCGAGGAAGACCCAGTACTTC.

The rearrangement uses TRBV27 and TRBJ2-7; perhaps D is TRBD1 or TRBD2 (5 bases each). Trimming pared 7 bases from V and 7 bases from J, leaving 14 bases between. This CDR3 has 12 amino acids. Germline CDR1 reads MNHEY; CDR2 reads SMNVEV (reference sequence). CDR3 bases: TGTGCCAGCATGGGCTGGGGGTTGGAGCAGTACTTC. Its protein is CASMGWGLEQYF.

The DNA for the CDR3 is TGTGCCAGCAGTGAAAAGGGATTAGCGGGCAATACGCAGTATTTT. Its translation is CASSEKGLAGNTQYF. The chain links TRBV2 to TRBJ2-3; 7 nucleotides align to TRBD2. V trimming: 2 bases; J trimming: 7 bases; junction bases outside the gene matches: 9. The CDR3 consists of 15 residues. CDR1 and CDR2 from the germline V gene are SNHLY and FYNNEI.

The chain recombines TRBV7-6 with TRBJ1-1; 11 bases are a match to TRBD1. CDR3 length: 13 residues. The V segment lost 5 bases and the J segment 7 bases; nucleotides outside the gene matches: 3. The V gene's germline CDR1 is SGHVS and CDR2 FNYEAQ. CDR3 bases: TGTGCCAGCAGCGCTGGGACAGGGGGTGAAGCTTTCTTT. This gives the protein CASSAGTGGEAFF.

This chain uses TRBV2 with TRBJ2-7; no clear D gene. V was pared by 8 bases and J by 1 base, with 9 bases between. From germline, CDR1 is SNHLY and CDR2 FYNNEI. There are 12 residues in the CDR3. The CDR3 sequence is CASSSLSYEQYF. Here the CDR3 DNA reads TGTGCCAGCTCTTCTCTTTCCTACGAGCAGTACTTC.

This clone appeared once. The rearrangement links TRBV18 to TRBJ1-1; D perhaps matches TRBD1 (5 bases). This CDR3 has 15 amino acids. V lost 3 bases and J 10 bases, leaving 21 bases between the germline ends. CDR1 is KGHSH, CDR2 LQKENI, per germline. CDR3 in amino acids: CASSPAIGAWLLAFF. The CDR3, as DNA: TGTGCCAGCTCACCTGCTATAGGGGCCTGGCTTTTAGCTTTCTTT.

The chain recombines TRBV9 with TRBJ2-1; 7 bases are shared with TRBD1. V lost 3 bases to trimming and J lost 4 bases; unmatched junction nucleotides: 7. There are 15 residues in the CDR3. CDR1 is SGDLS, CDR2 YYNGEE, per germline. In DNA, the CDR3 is TGTGCCAGCAGCGCAGACGGGACAGCATACAATGAGCAGTTCTTC. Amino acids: CASSADGTAYNEQFF.

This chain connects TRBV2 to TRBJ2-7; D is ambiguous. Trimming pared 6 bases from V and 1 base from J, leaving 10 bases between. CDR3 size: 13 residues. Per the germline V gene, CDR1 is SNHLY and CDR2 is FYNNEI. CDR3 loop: CASSSTNSYEQYF. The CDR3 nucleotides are TGTGCCAGCAGCTCAACCAATTCCTACGAGCAGTACTTC. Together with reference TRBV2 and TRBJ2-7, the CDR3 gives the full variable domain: EPEVTQTPSHQVTQMGQEVILRCVPISNHLYFYWYRQILGQKVEFLVSFYNNEISEKSEIFDDQFSVERPDGSNFTLKIRSTKLEDSAMYFCASSSTNSYEQYFGPGTRLTVT.

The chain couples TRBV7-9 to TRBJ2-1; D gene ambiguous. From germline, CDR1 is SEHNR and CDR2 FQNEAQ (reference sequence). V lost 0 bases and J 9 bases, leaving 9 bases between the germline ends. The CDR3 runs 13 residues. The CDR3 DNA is TGTGCCAGCAGCTTAGCCCCGCGAAGTGAGCAGTTCTTC. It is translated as CASSLAPRSEQFF.

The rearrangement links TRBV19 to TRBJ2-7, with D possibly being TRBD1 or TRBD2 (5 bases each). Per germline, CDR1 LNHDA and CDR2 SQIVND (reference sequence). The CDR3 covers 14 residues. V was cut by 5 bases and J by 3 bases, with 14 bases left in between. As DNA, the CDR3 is TGTGCCAGTAGTCCAGCGCAGGGAGTCTACGAGCAGTACTTC. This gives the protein CASSPAQGVYEQYF.

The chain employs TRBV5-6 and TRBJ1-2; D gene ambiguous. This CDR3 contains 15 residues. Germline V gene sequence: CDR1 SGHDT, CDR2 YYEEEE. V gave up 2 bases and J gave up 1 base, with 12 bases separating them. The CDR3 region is CASSFQGNLNYGYTF. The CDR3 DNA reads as TGTGCCAGCAGCTTCCAAGGGAACCTTAACTATGGCTACACCTTC.

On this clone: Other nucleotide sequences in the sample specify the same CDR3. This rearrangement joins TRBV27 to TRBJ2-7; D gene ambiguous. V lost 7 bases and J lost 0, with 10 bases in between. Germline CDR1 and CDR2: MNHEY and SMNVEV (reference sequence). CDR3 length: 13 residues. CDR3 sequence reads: CASKGGTSYEQYF. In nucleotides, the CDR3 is TGTGCCAGCAAGGGCGGTACCTCCTACGAGCAGTACTTC.

CDR3 in amino acids: CASSLSSSREAFF. The CDR3 DNA reads as TGTGCCAGCAGTTTATCAAGTTCCAGGGAAGCTTTCTTT. The chain recombines TRBV27 with TRBJ1-1; D gene unclear. Germline CDR1 and CDR2: MNHEY and SMNVEV (reference sequence). This CDR3 has 13 residues. Trimming took 0 bases from V and 8 from J, leaving 10 bases between them.

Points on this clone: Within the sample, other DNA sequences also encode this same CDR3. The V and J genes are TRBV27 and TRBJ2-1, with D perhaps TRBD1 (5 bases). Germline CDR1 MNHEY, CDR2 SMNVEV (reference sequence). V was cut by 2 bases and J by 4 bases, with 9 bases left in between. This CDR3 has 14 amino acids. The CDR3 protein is CASSLRGSYNEQFF. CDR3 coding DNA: TGTGCCAGCAGTTTAAGGGGCTCTTACAATGAGCAGTTCTTC.